The T cell receptor (beta chain) under discussion was sequenced for a study of neurological immune-mediated disorders. The study's findings and limits: The expanded clones of different subjects shared no CDR3 amino acid sequences (suggesting private repertoires in all groups).

The group of healthy controls was made up of people who were blood bank volunteers in Maryland, USA. Source material was 2 million unsorted PBMCs, stored at -80 °C in RNAlater. 5'RACE employing 10-nucleotide random UMIs yielded the cDNA. TCRdb passed the 5' RACE reads through MiXCR, listing each CDR3 protein once. The data contain approximately 82,000 distinct CDR3 sequences, around an eighth of them singletons. The CDR3 has 17 amino acids. Germline loops: CDR1 SGHRS, CDR2 YFSETQ. The V and J ends lost 0 bases and 5 bases respectively, with 21 bases between them. At least ten counts were recorded for this clonotype. The antigen is not known.

This TCR was recovered from a woman between 50 and 59 years old in good health. Source material: PBMCs. The V call is TRBV5-1, the J call TRBJ2-7, with unresolved D. The chain's CDR3 is CASSLVYTGPANDEQYF. Written as DNA, the CDR3 is TGCGCCAGCAGCTTGGTGTACACCGGGCCAGCGAACGACGAGCAGTACTTC.